This record covers a single TCR beta chain. Its specificity is not known. Sequenced by immunoSEQ multiplex PCR; TCRdb stores in-frame clones only, minus some. The sample carries some 9,100 clones, approximately 69% recorded once. This sample was included in a study of CD4+ T cells in melanoma. The study's findings and limits: CD8+ T cell, macrophage and B cell function reportedly correlated with neoantigen-specific CD4+ T cells. Reportedly, melanoma neoantigen-specific CD4+ T cells showed varied differentiation states.

The TCR sequence derives from a human donor with melanoma. Source material: peripheral blood.

CDR3 sequence reads: CASSLAVQSSAFF. In DNA, the CDR3 is TGTGCCAGCAGCTTAGCCGTCCAGTCTAGCGCTTTCTTT. This chain links TRBV7-9 with TRBJ1-1; D remains unclear. The CDR3 extends over 13 amino acids. Trimming took 0 bases from V and 11 from J, leaving 13 bases between them. Germline-derived CDR1 and CDR2 are SEHNR and FQNEAQ (reference sequence).